This is a list of T cell receptor beta chains from one sample in a study of blood T cell repertoires in COVID-19. The data were produced by immunoSEQ multiplex PCR, yet TCRdb's version contains in-frame clones alone and is incomplete. The sample shows about 150,000 clones, over 80% of them seen only once. Material: peripheral blood. Receptors originate from a man in his sixties or seventies who had recovered from COVID-19. Both conserved end residues are trimmed from each CDR3.

j_gene: TRBJ2-1
v_gene: TRBV5-4
CDR3aa: ASSLGPSGSYNEQF

j_gene: TRBJ1-6
v_gene: TRBV19
CDR3aa: ASSTAGGMNSPLH

j_gene: TRBJ2-7
v_gene: TRBV6-5
CDR3aa: ASRGRREAYEQY

j_gene: TRBJ2-7
v_gene: TRBV2
CDR3aa: ASSEAAGTYEQY

j_gene: TRBJ2-2
v_gene: TRBV19
CDR3aa: ASSPLSGELF

j_gene: TRBJ2-3
v_gene: TRBV9
CDR3aa: ASSVGNSGSGTDTQY

j_gene: TRBJ2-1
v_gene: TRBV13
CDR3aa: ASSRTSGREYNEQF

j_gene: TRBJ1-5
v_gene: TRBV4-1
CDR3aa: ASSQTDRGLQPQH

j_gene: TRBJ2-3
v_gene: TRBV7-2
CDR3aa: ASSSRGLSTDTQY

j_gene: TRBJ2-5
v_gene: TRBV6-2/TRBV6-3
CDR3aa: ASSWAGQETQY

j_gene: TRBJ2-1
v_gene: TRBV27
CDR3aa: ASSPRDNEQF

j_gene: TRBJ1-2
v_gene: TRBV11-2
CDR3aa: ASSLVDRGYGYT

j_gene: TRBJ2-4
v_gene: TRBV2
CDR3aa: ASSEDRALAKNIQY

j_gene: TRBJ2-3
v_gene: TRBV4-2
CDR3aa: ASSPGGELSTDTQY

j_gene: TRBJ2-1
v_gene: TRBV30
CDR3aa: AWSAQAKEQF

j_gene: TRBJ2-3
v_gene: TRBV7-2
CDR3aa: ASSLRAGGGTSTDTQY

j_gene: TRBJ2-7
v_gene: TRBV11-2
CDR3aa: ASSLRERNDEQY

j_gene: TRBJ1-2
v_gene: TRBV11-2
CDR3aa: ASSPPWGTGGGQRGYT

j_gene: TRBJ1-5
v_gene: TRBV18
CDR3aa: ASSPPGQGNQPQH

j_gene: TRBJ1-4
v_gene: TRBV3-1/TRBV3-2
CDR3aa: ASSQPGQPNEKLF

j_gene: TRBJ2-7
v_gene: TRBV12-3/TRBV12-4
CDR3aa: ASSLSVPYEQY

j_gene: TRBJ1-5
v_gene: TRBV19
CDR3aa: ASSIIRGSGNQPQH

j_gene: TRBJ1-2
v_gene: TRBV28
CDR3aa: ASTRRGVVIYGYT

j_gene: TRBJ2-7
v_gene: TRBV11-2
CDR3aa: ASSTQDTTFSYEQY